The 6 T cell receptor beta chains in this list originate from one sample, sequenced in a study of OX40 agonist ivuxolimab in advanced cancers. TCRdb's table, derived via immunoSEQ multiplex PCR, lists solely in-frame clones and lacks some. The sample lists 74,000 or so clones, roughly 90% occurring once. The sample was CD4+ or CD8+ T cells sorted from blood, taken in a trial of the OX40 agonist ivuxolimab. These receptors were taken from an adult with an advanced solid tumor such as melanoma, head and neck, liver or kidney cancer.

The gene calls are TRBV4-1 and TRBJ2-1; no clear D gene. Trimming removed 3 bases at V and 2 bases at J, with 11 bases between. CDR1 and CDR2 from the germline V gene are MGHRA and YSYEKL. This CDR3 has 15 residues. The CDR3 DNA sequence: TGCGCCAGCAGCCATGACCCCGCGCCCTACAATGAGCAGTTCTTC. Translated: CASSHDPAPYNEQFF.

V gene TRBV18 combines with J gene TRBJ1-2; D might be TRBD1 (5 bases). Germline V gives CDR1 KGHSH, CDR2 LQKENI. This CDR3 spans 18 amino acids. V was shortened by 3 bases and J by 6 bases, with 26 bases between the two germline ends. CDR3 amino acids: CASSPVRDQGHHINGYTF. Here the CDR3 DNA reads TGTGCCAGCTCACCTGTTAGGGATCAAGGACACCATATAAATGGCTACACCTTC.

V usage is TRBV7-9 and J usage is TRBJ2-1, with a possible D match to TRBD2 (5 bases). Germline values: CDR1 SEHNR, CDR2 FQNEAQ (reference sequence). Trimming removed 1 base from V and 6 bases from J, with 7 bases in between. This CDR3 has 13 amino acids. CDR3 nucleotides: TGTGCCAGCAGCTTAGTGCGGGTCAATGAGCAGTTCTTC. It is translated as CASSLVRVNEQFF. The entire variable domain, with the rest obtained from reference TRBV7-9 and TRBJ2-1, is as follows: DTGVSQNPRHKITKRGQNVTFRCDPISEHNRLYWYRQTLGQGPEFLTYFQNEAQLEKSRLLSDRFSAERPKGSFSTLEIQRTEQGDSAMYLCASSLVRVNEQFFGPGTRLTVL.

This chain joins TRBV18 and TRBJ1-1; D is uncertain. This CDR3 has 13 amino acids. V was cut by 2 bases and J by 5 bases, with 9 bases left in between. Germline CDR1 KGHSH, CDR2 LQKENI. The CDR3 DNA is TGTGCCAGCTCACCAGGCGGGGAAACTGAAGCTTTCTTT. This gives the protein CASSPGGETEAFF.

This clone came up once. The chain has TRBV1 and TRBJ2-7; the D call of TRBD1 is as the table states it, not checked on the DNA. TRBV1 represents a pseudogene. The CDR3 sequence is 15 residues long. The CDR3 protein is CTSSQDKRGSYEQYF. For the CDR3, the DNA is TGCACCAGCAGCCAAGATAAGAGGGGGTCCTACGAGCAGTACTTC.

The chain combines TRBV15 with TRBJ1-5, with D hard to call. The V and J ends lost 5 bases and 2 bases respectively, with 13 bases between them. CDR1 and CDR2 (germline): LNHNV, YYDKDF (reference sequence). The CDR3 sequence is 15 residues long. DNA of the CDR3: TGTGCCACCAGCTCGGGAGGGAGGCGCAATCAGCCCCAGCATTTT. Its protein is CATSSGGRRNQPQHF.